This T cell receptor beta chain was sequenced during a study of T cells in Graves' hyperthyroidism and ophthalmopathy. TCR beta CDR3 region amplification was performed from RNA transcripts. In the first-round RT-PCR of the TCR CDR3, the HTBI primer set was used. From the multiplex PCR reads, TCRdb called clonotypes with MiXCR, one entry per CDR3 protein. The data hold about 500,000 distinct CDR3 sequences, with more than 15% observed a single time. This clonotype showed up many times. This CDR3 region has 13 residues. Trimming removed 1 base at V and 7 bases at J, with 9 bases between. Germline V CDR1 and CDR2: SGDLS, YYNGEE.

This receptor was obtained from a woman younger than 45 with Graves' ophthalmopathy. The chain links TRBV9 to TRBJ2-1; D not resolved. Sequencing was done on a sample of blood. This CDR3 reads CASSVSQSNEQFF. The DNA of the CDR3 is TGTGCCAGCAGCGTATCCCAATCGAATGAGCAGTTCTTC.